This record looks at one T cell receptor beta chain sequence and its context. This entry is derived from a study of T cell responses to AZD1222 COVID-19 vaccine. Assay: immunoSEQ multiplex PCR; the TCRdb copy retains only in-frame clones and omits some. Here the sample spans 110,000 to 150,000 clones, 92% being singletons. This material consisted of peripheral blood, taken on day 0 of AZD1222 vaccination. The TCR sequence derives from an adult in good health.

The CDR3 loop is CASSVGSGNTIYF. CDR3 nucleotides: TGCGCCAGCAGCGTGGGTTCTGGAAACACCATATATTTT. The V call is TRBV5-1, the J call TRBJ1-3; the D is unclear. The V gene's germline CDR1 is SGHRS and CDR2 YFSETQ. Trimming removed 4 bases at V and 1 base at J, with 6 bases between. This CDR3 region has 13 residues.